The 23 T cell receptor beta chains below come from one sample, sequenced in a study of blood T cell repertoires in COVID-19. Assay used: immunoSEQ multiplex PCR; TCRdb lists only in-frame clones, some missing. The sample consists of about 260,000 clones, roughly 88% of them appearing once. Material: peripheral blood. These receptor sequences come from a woman aged 70 to 79 with COVID-19, enrolled during active disease.

The chain recombines TRBV11-2 with TRBJ2-3, with D perhaps matching TRBD2 (5 bases). This CDR3 is built from 15 residues. V was clipped by 4 bases and J by 3 bases, with 14 bases between them. CDR1 is SGHAT and CDR2 is FQNNGV in the germline V gene. The chain's CDR3 is CASSSPTRVTDTQYF. CDR3 DNA sequence: TGTGCCAGCAGCTCCCCCACGAGGGTAACAGATACGCAGTATTTT.

The J gene is TRBJ2-5, the V gene TRBV4-2; a weak D match, TRBD1 (6 bases). Germline lookup yields CDR1 LGHNA and CDR2 YNFKEQ. Between the trimmed V and J ends, which lost 5 bases and 5 bases, there was a span of 15 bases. The CDR3 totals 14 residues. DNA for the CDR3: TGTGCCAGCAGCTCCGGACAGCCAGGGGAGACCCAGTACTTC. Its translation is CASSSGQPGETQYF.

This clone has a handful of counts. The chain carries TRBV6-5 and TRBJ1-2, with 7 bases that match TRBD1. The ends lost 7 bases at V and 8 bases at J; junction bases unmatched: 10. Germline V gene sequence: CDR1 MNHEY, CDR2 SVGAGI. This CDR3 comprises 13 residues. The CDR3 sequence is CASNRQGEEGYTF. DNA for the CDR3: TGTGCCAGCAACAGACAGGGAGAAGAAGGCTACACCTTC.

The rearrangement uses TRBV19 and TRBJ2-7; 15 bases agree with TRBD2. The CDR3 consists of 15 residues. The ends lost 5 bases at V and 4 bases at J; junction bases unmatched: 3. In germline, CDR1 is LNHDA, CDR2 SQIVND (reference sequence). CDR3 sequence (DNA): TGTGCCAGTAGTCCAGGACTAGCGGGAGGGTACGAGCAGTACTTC. Its protein is CASSPGLAGGYEQYF.

The CDR3 reads CASSYPGTDFQETQYF. The DNA of the CDR3 is TGTGCCAGCAGTTACCCCGGGACAGACTTCCAAGAGACCCAGTACTTC. This chain links TRBV6-5 with TRBJ2-5; TRBD1 agrees at 7 bases. Unmatched junction bases numbered 7, after V lost 2 bases and J lost 1 base. This CDR3 contains 16 residues. In germline, CDR1 is MNHEY, CDR2 SVGAGI.

The genes are TRBV3-1 (or the pseudogene TRBV3-2) and TRBJ1-6, with a weak D call TRBD1 (6 bases). The germline gives CDR1 LGHDT, CDR2 YNNKEL (reference sequence). This CDR3 spans 15 amino acids. V dropped 1 base and J dropped 10 bases, with 14 bases sitting between them. Here the CDR3 reads CASSQVGGLGSPLHF. In nucleotides, the CDR3 is TGTGCCAGCAGCCAAGTGGGGGGGCTAGGGTCACCCCTCCACTTT.

The genes are TRBV28 and TRBJ2-1; the D gene is possibly TRBD2 (5 bases). The germline CDR1 and CDR2 sequences are MDHEN and SYDVKM. The CDR3 spans 17 residues. Trimming took off 2 bases at V and 2 bases at J, with 16 bases between the two ends. CDR3 region: CASSLSSEVTPYNEQFF. In DNA, the CDR3 is TGTGCCAGCAGTTTAAGCTCGGAGGTGACCCCCTACAATGAGCAGTTCTTC.

This chain uses TRBV5-4 with TRBJ2-2; 7 nucleotides agree with TRBD2. V shed 3 bases, J shed 5 bases, and the junction held 4 bases outside the gene matches. CDR3 length: 14 amino acids. The germline V gene encodes CDR1 SGHNT and CDR2 YYREEE (reference sequence). In DNA form, the CDR3 reads TGTGCCAGCAGCTCCGCACTAGCGACCGGGGAGCTGTTTTTT. This translates into CASSSALATGELFF.

The chain joins TRBV11-2 to TRBJ2-5, with TRBD2 matching over 8 bases. J gave up 2 bases and V 4 bases, and 6 bases lay outside the gene matches. Per the germline V gene, CDR1 is SGHAT and CDR2 is FQNNGV. The CDR3 has 15 amino acids. The CDR3 loop is CASSSQTSEQETQYF. CDR3 DNA sequence: TGTGCCAGCAGCTCCCAGACTAGCGAACAAGAGACCCAGTACTTC.

The gene calls are TRBV28 and TRBJ1-1; TRBD1 might be the D (5 bases). Per the germline V gene, CDR1 is MDHEN and CDR2 is SYDVKM. The CDR3 has 15 residues. Deletions cut 1 base from V and 5 bases from J, with 14 bases between. Here the CDR3 reads CASSLSAGGLTEAFF. CDR3 nucleotide sequence: TGTGCCAGCAGTTTATCGGCGGGGGGTTTAACTGAAGCTTTCTTT.

In DNA form, the CDR3 reads TGTGCCACCCGGGAGAACACTGAAGCTTTCTTT. This codes for CATRENTEAFF. The chain employs TRBV6-5 and TRBJ1-1; D gene ambiguous. This CDR3 comprises 11 residues. Germline lookup yields CDR1 MNHEY and CDR2 SVGAGI. V shed 10 bases and J shed 1 base, with 7 bases lying between them.

A single count supports this clone. The CDR3 region has the DNA TGTGCCAGCAGTTATCCACCCGGAGAGAAAGCTTTCTTT. Protein sequence: CASSYPPGEKAFF. V gene TRBV6-5 combines with J gene TRBJ1-1; D gene uncertain. The CDR3 consists of 13 residues. Germline lookup yields CDR1 MNHEY and CDR2 SVGAGI. Deletions cut 3 bases from V and 9 bases from J, with 14 bases between.

This clone was recorded a few times. The chain links TRBV15 to TRBJ2-7, with 9 bases that match TRBD2. The CDR3 extends over 15 amino acids. Germline V lookup: CDR1 LNHNV, CDR2 YYDKDF (reference sequence). V was clipped by 5 bases and J by 0 bases; unmatched bases: 5. The CDR3 DNA follows: TGTGCCACCAGCGGGGGACTAGCACCCTCCTACGAGCAGTACTTC. This encodes CATSGGLAPSYEQYF.

The chain couples TRBV5-5 to TRBJ1-2; TRBD1 agrees at 7 bases. This CDR3 spans 15 amino acids. J was trimmed by 3 bases and V by 4 bases; bases with no gene match: 9. Germline values: CDR1 SGHKS, CDR2 YYEKEE (reference sequence). The CDR3 sequence: CASSESDRLYYGYTF. The DNA of the CDR3 is TGTGCCAGCAGCGAATCGGACAGGCTTTACTATGGCTACACCTTC.

The rearrangement uses TRBV6-5 and TRBJ1-1; D uncertain. The CDR3 has 12 residues. V was trimmed by 8 bases and J by 7 bases, leaving 14 bases between them. Per the germline V gene, CDR1 is MNHEY and CDR2 is SVGAGI. CDR3 nucleotide sequence: TGTGCCAGCGTTCGGGCGGGAATTGAAGCTTTCTTT. It codes for CASVRAGIEAFF.

The chain joins TRBV10-3 to TRBJ2-1; perhaps TRBD1 as D (5 bases). Per the germline V gene, CDR1 is ENHRY and CDR2 is SYGVKD. With 3 bases removed from V and 10 bases from J, the gap between germline ends came to 10 bases. The CDR3 loop spans 12 amino acids. CDR3 sequence: CAISERGGEQFF. As DNA, the CDR3 is TGTGCCATCAGTGAAAGGGGTGGGGAGCAGTTCTTC.

This clone was seen a single time. DNA of the CDR3: TGTGCCAGCAGATCCACAGGACGCTCTGGAAACACCATATATTTT. Amino acid sequence: CASRSTGRSGNTIYF. V gene TRBV5-6 combines with J gene TRBJ1-3; D is possibly TRBD1 (5 bases). The CDR3 is made up of 15 amino acids. V gave up 5 bases and J gave up 0 bases, with 12 bases separating them. Germline CDR1 is SGHDT and CDR2 is YYEEEE. Variable domain in full (rest from reference TRBV5-6 and TRBJ1-3): DAGVTQSPTHLIKTRGQQVTLRCSPKSGHDTVSWYQQALGQGPQFIFQYYEEEERQRGNFPDRFSGHQFPNYSSELNVNALLLGDSALYLCASRSTGRSGNTIYFGEGSWLTVV.

The CDR3 sequence is CASSYSGRGGNQPQHF. The CDR3, as DNA: TGTGCCAGCAGTTACTCGGGCAGGGGTGGCAATCAGCCCCAGCATTTT. The chain combines TRBV6-2 or TRBV6-3 with TRBJ1-5, with D maybe TRBD1 (6 bases). V lost 0 bases and J 2 bases, leaving 11 bases between the germline ends. CDR1 and CDR2 from the germline V gene are MNHEY and SVGEGT. The CDR3 is 16 residues long.

The V and J genes are TRBV3-1 (or the pseudogene TRBV3-2) and TRBJ2-7, with D possibly TRBD2 on 5 matching bases. CDR1 and CDR2 (germline): LGHDT, YNNKEL (reference sequence). This CDR3 has 14 amino acids. Trimming removed 4 bases at V and 2 bases at J, with 12 bases between. The CDR3 sequence: CASSLSGLTYEQYF. The CDR3 nucleotides are TGTGCCAGCAGCCTCTCAGGACTTACCTACGAGCAGTACTTC.

The chain employs TRBV3-1 (or the pseudogene TRBV3-2) and TRBJ2-5; 8 bases fit TRBD1. Germline V gene lookup returns CDR1 LGHDT and CDR2 YNNKEL (reference sequence). CDR3 length equals 15 residues. With 4 bases clipped from V and 5 bases from J, the junction kept 9 bases outside the gene matches. The CDR3 DNA follows: TGTGCCAGCAGCCCTTCAGGGGGCGGTTTGGAGACCCAGTACTTC. Its protein product is CASSPSGGGLETQYF.

This clone was counted a few times. The chain is built from TRBV5-1 and TRBJ2-7; D unclear. The V end was cut by 1 base, the J end by 8 bases, with 10 bases between. Per the germline V gene, CDR1 is SGHRS and CDR2 is YFSETQ. This CDR3 has 12 residues. The CDR3 DNA sequence: TGCGCCAGCAGCTTGCCCGAGGAGCAGCAGTACTTC. The encoded protein is CASSLPEEQQYF.

This chain uses TRBV7-9 with TRBJ1-2, with TRBD1 matching over 7 bases. V shed 7 bases and J 2 bases; nucleotides not matched to a gene: 4. There are 13 residues in the CDR3. Germline CDR1 is SEHNR and CDR2 is FQNEAQ (reference sequence). The CDR3 DNA reads as TGTGCCAGCACCCCGACAGGGAACTATGGCTACACCTTC. This sequence encodes CASTPTGNYGYTF. Based on the CDR3 plus reference TRBV7-9 and TRBJ1-2, the full variable domain is DTGVSQNPRHKITKRGQNVTFRCDPISEHNRLYWYRQTLGQGPEFLTYFQNEAQLEKSRLLSDRFSAERPKGSFSTLEIQRTEQGDSAMYLCASTPTGNYGYTFGSGTRLTVV.

The gene calls are TRBV7-3 and TRBJ1-1; 9 nucleotides agree with TRBD1. The germline V gene has CDR1 SGHTA and CDR2 FQGTGA. This CDR3 has 13 amino acids. Trimming cost V 5 bases and J 3 bases; bases outside gene matches: 1. The CDR3 is CASSRDRDTEAFF. In DNA form, the CDR3 reads TGTGCCAGCAGCCGGGACAGGGACACTGAAGCTTTCTTT. The full variable domain, rest sourced from reference TRBV7-3 and TRBJ1-1, is GAGVSQTPSNKVTEKGKYVELRCDPISGHTALYWYRQSLGQGPEFLIYFQGTGAADDSGLPNDRFFAVRPEGSVSTLKIQRTERGDSAVYLCASSRDRDTEAFFGQGTRLTVV.